A selection of T cell receptor beta chains follows, all from one sample in a study of Ad26.COV2.S vaccination and SARS-CoV-2 variants. This table comes from immunoSEQ multiplex PCR, and its TCRdb copy is limited to in-frame clones, with some not included. The table lists over 400,000 clones, over 80% of them singletons. The sample was peripheral blood, taken in a trial of Ad26.COV2.S vaccine versus placebo. Source of these receptors: a person between 18 and 60 years old who received the Ad26.COV2.S COVID-19 vaccine or a placebo. CDR3s include the opening cysteine and the closing phenylalanine or tryptophan. Each record gives: clone size, D gene, J gene, V gene, CDR3 DNA, CDR3 protein. The D gene is left open where the match is weak. Where a row states a size, it is once, few, many or the class of an expanded clone; other rows omit it.

few,TRBD2,TRBJ2-7,TRBV10-1,TGCGCCAGCAGCTCTAGCGGCGAGCAGTACTTC,CASSSSGEQYF
.,TRBD2,TRBJ2-1,TRBV9,TGTGCCAGCAGCGTACTAGCGGGGGGGCCTGGTGAGCAGTTCTTC,CASSVLAGGPGEQFF
once,.,TRBJ2-7,TRBV27,TGTGCCAGCAGTCTCTCAGCGCCGGCGGGGTACGAGCAGTACTTC,CASSLSAPAGYEQYF
once,.,TRBJ1-4,TRBV3-1/TRBV3-2,TGTGCCAGCAGCCAGTTCGGAGAAAAACTGTTTTTT,CASSQFGEKLFF
.,TRBD1,TRBJ2-4,TRBV7-2,TGTGCCAGCAGCGGCATAGGACAGGGTGGGGACATTCAGTACTTC,CASSGIGQGGDIQYF
.,TRBD1,TRBJ1-5,TRBV19,TGTGCCAGTAGTACCTCGGACAGGGTCGTTCCCCAGCATTTT,CASSTSDRVVPQHF
.,.,TRBJ2-5,TRBV29-1,TGCAGCGTTCCACAAGAGACCCAGTACTTC,CSVPQETQYF
.,TRBD1,TRBJ1-2,TRBV29-1,TGCAGCGTTTACCGGGACAGCCAAATCTATGGCTACACCTTC,CSVYRDSQIYGYTF
.,.,TRBJ1-2,TRBV19,TGTGCCAGTAGTAGCCCGGGGGTGAACTATGGCTACACCTTC,CASSSPGVNYGYTF
.,TRBD1,TRBJ1-2,TRBV11-2,TGTGCCAGCAGCTTAGCTGGACAGGTAAACTATGGCTACACCTTC,CASSLAGQVNYGYTF
.,.,TRBJ2-1,TRBV5-1,TGCGCCAGCAGTTCGGGGGGCGGGTCTAATGAGCAGTTCTTC,CASSSGGGSNEQFF
.,TRBD1,TRBJ1-1,TRBV19,TGTGCCAGTAGGACAGGGGGCTGGAACACTGAAGCTTTCTTT,CASRTGGWNTEAFF
.,.,TRBJ2-3,TRBV3-1/TRBV3-2,TGTGCCAGCAGCCAAATGCCCAGGGGGCGGGGGGCCCCCCTAGATACGCAGTATTTT,CASSQMPRGRGAPLDTQYF
.,.,TRBJ2-2,TRBV7-6,TGTGCCAGCAGCTTGAGTGGCGGGGAGCTGTTTTTT,CASSLSGGELFF
.,.,TRBJ2-7,TRBV7-9,TGTGCCAGCAGCTCCGGGGACCGGAGGGGCGAGCAGTACTTC,CASSSGDRRGEQYF
.,TRBD2,TRBJ2-7,TRBV7-9,TGTGCCAGCAGCCCGCTAGCGGGGAGAGGCGAGCAGTACTTC,CASSPLAGRGEQYF
.,.,TRBJ2-7,TRBV18,TGTGCCAGCTCCCGGGACACGAGCTCCTACGAGCAGTACTTC,CASSRDTSSYEQYF
.,.,TRBJ1-4,TRBV6-1,TGTGCCAGCAGTGAGGAACAGGCGAATGAAAAACTGTTTTTT,CASSEEQANEKLFF
.,TRBD1,TRBJ2-3,TRBV6-5,TGTGCCAGCAGGGTGACAGGGTCAACAGATACGCAGTATTTT,CASRVTGSTDTQYF
.,TRBD1,TRBJ2-7,TRBV28,TGTGCCAGCAGTAGCAGGACAGGGCTGGCCTACGAGCAGTACTTC,CASSSRTGLAYEQYF
.,.,TRBJ2-6,TRBV7-8,TGTGCCAGCAGAAGGGGGTGGCCCTCTGGGGCCAACGTCCTGACTTTC,CASRRGWPSGANVLTF
once,.,TRBJ1-1,TRBV5-4,TGTGCCAGCAGCTTGGATTGGAACACTGAAGCTTTCTTT,CASSLDWNTEAFF
.,TRBD1,TRBJ2-7,TRBV3-1/TRBV3-2,TGTGCCAAGGGACAGGTCCCCTACGAGCAGTACTTC,CAKGQVPYEQYF
.,.,TRBJ1-2,TRBV4-1,TGCGCCAGCAGCCCGCTCTTTGACAACCCCATAAGCTACACCTTC,CASSPLFDNPISYTF
.,.,TRBJ2-2,TRBV28,TGTGCCAGCAGTAGGGTGTACACCGGGGAGCTGTTTTTT,CASSRVYTGELFF
few,TRBD2,TRBJ2-7,TRBV7-2,TGTGCCAGCAGCTTAGCTGCCCAGGGAGGGATCGAGCAGTACTTC,CASSLAAQGGIEQYF
once,.,TRBJ1-5,TRBV6-5,TGTGCCAGCAGAACAGGGTTCAATCAGCCCCAGCATTTT,CASRTGFNQPQHF
once,.,TRBJ1-1,TRBV19,TGTGCCAGTAGTATTGGCCAGAGGGGTTTCACTGAAGCTTTCTTT,CASSIGQRGFTEAFF
once,.,TRBJ1-2,TRBV30,TGTGCCTGGAGCCCGGGACATGGCTACACCTTC,CAWSPGHGYTF
few,.,TRBJ2-2,TRBV9,TGTGCCAGCAGCGTCAGCCCCAACACCGGGGAGCTGTTTTTT,CASSVSPNTGELFF
.,.,TRBJ1-1,TRBV19,TGTGCCAGTAGTATTTGGGCGACGGGTACTGAAGCTTTCTTT,CASSIWATGTEAFF
.,.,TRBJ2-5,TRBV5-1,TGCGCCAGCACAGTGAGAGAGACCCAGTACTTC,CASTVRETQYF
.,.,TRBJ2-5,TRBV7-8,TGTGCCAGCAGCTCAGAACGGGACAAAACGATGGAGACCCAGTACTTC,CASSSERDKTMETQYF
few,TRBD2,TRBJ2-1,TRBV2,TGTGCCAGCAGAGGGACTATAGGATACAATGAGCAGTTCTTC,CASRGTIGYNEQFF
once,.,TRBJ2-7,TRBV4-1,TGCGCCAGCAGCCGTCCAGGGGTTTCCTACGAGCAGTACTTC,CASSRPGVSYEQYF
.,.,TRBJ2-2,TRBV2,TGTGCCAGCAGGGGTGAGAACACCGGGGAGCTGTTTTTT,CASRGENTGELFF
few,.,TRBJ2-1,TRBV30,TGTGCCTGGAGATTCTACAATGAGCAGTTCTTC,CAWRFYNEQFF
once,.,TRBJ1-1,TRBV27,TGTGCCAGCAGTTCGATTAACACTGAAGCTTTCTTT,CASSSINTEAFF
.,.,TRBJ2-3,TRBV11-2,TGTGCCACCTCCGGATCGGGACCGAACTTAGGGGCAGATACGCAGTATTTT,CATSGSGPNLGADTQYF
.,TRBD2,TRBJ2-3,TRBV11-2,TGTGCCAGCAGCTTAGGGAGCGGGGGTCCACCGCCAGATACGCAGTATTTT,CASSLGSGGPPPDTQYF
.,TRBD1,TRBJ2-3,TRBV9,TGTGCCAGCAGCGCCGAGGGGGCCACAGATACGCAGTATTTT,CASSAEGATDTQYF
.,TRBD1,TRBJ2-7,TRBV7-9,TGTGCCAGCAGACGTAACGGGACAGGGGGTTACGAGCAGTACTTC,CASRRNGTGGYEQYF
.,.,TRBJ1-5,TRBV18,TGTGCCAGCTCCCCCGGGCCCAATCAGCCCCAGCATTTT,CASSPGPNQPQHF
.,TRBD2,TRBJ2-7,TRBV30,TGTGCCTGGACTGTGACTAGCCCCCCCTACGAGCAGTACTTC,CAWTVTSPPYEQYF
.,TRBD1,TRBJ1-2,TRBV5-1,TGCGCCAGCAGCCGGGAGGGGGGACAGGGAGATGGCTACACCTTC,CASSREGGQGDGYTF
.,.,TRBJ2-5,TRBV6-1,TGTGCCAGCAGTGAGCGGGGTAGTGGAGAGACCCAGTACTTC,CASSERGSGETQYF
.,.,TRBJ1-4,TRBV4-1,TGCGCCAGCAGCCAAGGCCGTCTTGAAAAACTGTTTTTT,CASSQGRLEKLFF
.,.,TRBJ1-3,TRBV7-9,TGTGCCAGCAGCCCCCGGGAGCCTGGAAACACCATATATTTT,CASSPREPGNTIYF
many,.,TRBJ1-1,TRBV9,TGTGCCAGCAGCCGCCATGTCGGCCCGAACACTGAAGCTTTCTTT,CASSRHVGPNTEAFF